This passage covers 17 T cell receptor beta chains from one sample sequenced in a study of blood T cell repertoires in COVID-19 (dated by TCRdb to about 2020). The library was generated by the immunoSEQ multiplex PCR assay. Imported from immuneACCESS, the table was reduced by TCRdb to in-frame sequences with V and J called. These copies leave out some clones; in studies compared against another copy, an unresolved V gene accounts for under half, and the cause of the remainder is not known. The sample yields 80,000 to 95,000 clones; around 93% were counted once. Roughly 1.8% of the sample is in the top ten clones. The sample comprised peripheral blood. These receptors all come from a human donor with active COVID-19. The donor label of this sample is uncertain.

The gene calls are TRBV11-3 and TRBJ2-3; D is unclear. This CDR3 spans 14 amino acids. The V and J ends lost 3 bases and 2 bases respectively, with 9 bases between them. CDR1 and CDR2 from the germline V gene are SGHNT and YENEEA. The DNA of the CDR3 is TGTGCCAGCAGCTTTGGTAGTATCACAGATACGCAGTATTTT. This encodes CASSFGSITDTQYF.

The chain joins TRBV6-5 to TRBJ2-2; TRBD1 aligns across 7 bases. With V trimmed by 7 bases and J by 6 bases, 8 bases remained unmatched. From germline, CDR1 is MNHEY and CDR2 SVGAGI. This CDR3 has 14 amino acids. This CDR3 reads CASNRQGAAGELFF. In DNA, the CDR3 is TGTGCCAGCAACCGACAGGGAGCGGCCGGGGAGCTGTTTTTT.

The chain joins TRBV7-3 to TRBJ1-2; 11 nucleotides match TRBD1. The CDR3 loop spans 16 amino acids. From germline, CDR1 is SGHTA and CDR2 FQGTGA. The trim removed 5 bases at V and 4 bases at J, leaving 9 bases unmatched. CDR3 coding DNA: TGTGCCAGCAGCAAGGGACAGGGGGTTACAATCTATGGCTACACCTTC. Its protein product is CASSKGQGVTIYGYTF.

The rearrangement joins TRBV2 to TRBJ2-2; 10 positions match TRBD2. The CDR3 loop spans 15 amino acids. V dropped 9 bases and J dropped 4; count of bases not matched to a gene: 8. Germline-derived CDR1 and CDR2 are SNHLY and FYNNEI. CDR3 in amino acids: CASALVAGGTGELFF. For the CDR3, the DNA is TGTGCCAGTGCCCTTGTAGCGGGGGGCACCGGGGAGCTGTTTTTT.

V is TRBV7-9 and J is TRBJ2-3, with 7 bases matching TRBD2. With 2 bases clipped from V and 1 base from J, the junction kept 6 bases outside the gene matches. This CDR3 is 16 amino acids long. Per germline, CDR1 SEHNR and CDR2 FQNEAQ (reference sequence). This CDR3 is CASSLTRGVRTDTQYF. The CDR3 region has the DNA TGTGCCAGCAGCTTAACCCGGGGGGTGCGCACAGATACGCAGTATTTT.

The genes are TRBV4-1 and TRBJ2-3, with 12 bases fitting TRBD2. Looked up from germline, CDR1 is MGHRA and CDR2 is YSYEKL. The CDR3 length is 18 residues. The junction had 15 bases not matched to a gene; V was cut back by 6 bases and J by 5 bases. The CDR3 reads CASRPDELAGGPVDTQYF. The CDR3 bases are TGCGCCAGCAGACCCGACGAGCTAGCGGGGGGGCCGGTAGATACGCAGTATTTT.

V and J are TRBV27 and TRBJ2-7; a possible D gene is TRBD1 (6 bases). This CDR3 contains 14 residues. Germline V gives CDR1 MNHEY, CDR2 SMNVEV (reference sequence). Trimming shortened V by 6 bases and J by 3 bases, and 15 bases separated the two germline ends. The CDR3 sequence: CASRRTAVGYEQYF. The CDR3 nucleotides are TGTGCCAGCAGGAGGACAGCCGTCGGCTACGAGCAGTACTTC.

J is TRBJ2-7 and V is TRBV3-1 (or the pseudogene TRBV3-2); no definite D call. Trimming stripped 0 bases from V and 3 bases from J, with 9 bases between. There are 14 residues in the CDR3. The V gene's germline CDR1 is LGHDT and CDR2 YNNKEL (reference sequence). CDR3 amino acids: CASSQDNSHYEQYF. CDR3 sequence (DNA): TGTGCCAGCAGCCAAGATAACAGTCACTACGAGCAGTACTTC.

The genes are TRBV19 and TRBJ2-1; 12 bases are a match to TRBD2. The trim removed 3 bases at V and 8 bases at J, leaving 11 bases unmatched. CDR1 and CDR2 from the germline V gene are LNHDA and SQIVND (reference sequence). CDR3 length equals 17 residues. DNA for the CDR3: TGTGCCAGTAGTATTCGGGGGCTAGCGGGGGGGCCCGATGAGCAGTTCTTC. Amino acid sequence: CASSIRGLAGGPDEQFF. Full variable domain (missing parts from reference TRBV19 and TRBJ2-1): DGGITQSPKYLFRKEGQNVTLSCEQNLNHDAMYWYRQDPGQGLRLIYYSQIVNDFQKGDIAEGYSVSREKKESFPLTVTSAQKNPTAFYLCASSIRGLAGGPDEQFFGPGTRLTVL.

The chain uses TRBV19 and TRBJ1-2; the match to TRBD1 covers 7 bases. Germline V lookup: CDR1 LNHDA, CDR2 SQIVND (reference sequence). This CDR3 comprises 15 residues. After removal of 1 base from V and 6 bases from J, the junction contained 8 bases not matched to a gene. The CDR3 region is CASSIAHRGVDGYTF. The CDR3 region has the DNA TGTGCCAGTAGTATAGCCCACAGGGGAGTGGATGGCTACACCTTC.

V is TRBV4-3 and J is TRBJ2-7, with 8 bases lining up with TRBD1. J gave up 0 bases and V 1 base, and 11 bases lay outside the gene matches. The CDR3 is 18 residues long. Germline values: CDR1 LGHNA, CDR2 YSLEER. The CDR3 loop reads CASSQVGQGARSSYEQYF. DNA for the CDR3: TGCGCCAGCAGCCAAGTCGGCCAGGGGGCGAGGAGCTCCTACGAGCAGTACTTC.

This chain's CDR3 is CASSARTSGGYYNEQFF. In DNA, the CDR3 is TGTGCCAGCAGCGCCCGGACTAGCGGGGGCTACTACAATGAGCAGTTCTTC. The gene calls are TRBV7-2 and TRBJ2-1, with 13 positions matching TRBD2. Germline-derived CDR1 and CDR2 are SGHTA and FQGNSA. CDR3 size: 17 residues. The trim removed 5 bases at V and 3 bases at J, leaving 7 bases unmatched.

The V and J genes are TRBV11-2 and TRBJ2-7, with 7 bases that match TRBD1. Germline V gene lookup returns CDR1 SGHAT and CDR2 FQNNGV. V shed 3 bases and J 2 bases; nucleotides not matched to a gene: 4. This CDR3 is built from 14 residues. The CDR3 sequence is CASSFLGQPYEQYF. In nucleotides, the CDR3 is TGTGCCAGCAGCTTTCTGGGACAGCCCTACGAGCAGTACTTC.

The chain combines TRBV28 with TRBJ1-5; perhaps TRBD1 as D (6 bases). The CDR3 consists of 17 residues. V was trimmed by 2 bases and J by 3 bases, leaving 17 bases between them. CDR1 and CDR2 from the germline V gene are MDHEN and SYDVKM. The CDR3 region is CASSLLGPGDHNQPQHF. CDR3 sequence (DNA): TGTGCCAGCAGTTTACTGGGTCCAGGGGACCACAATCAGCCCCAGCATTTT.

The DNA of the CDR3 is TGTGCCAGCAGCCAAGAAAAGGGGGATACGCAGTATTTT. As protein: CASSQEKGDTQYF. This chain uses TRBV4-2 with TRBJ2-3; a possible D gene is TRBD1 (5 bases). CDR3 length: 13 residues. The V and J ends lost 0 bases and 6 bases respectively, with 7 bases between them. CDR1 is LGHNA, CDR2 YNFKEQ, per germline.

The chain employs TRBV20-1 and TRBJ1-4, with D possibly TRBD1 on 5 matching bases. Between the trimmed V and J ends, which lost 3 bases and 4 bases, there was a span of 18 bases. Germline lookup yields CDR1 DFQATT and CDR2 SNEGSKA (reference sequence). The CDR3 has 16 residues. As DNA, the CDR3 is TGCAGTGCTAGTCGCCTCATGACAGACCGTAATGAAAAACTGTTTTTT. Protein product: CSASRLMTDRNEKLFF.

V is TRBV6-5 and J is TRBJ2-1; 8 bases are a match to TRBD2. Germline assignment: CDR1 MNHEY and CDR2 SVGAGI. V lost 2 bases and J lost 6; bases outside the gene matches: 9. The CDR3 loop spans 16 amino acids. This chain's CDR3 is CASSYPQRGLGNEQFF. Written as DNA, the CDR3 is TGTGCCAGCAGTTACCCCCAGCGGGGGTTAGGCAATGAGCAGTTCTTC.